The following is a T cell receptor (beta chain) sequence with its context. The antigen remains unidentified. These data belong to a study of identical twins' blood T cells. Study-wide results and caveats: Shared CDR3 clonotype counts between two donors mainly tracked the product of their cloneset sizes, twins included. Abundant TCRbeta CDR3s overlapped more between twins than with unrelated donors. Shared environment remains a possible cause of twin similarity.

A previously described protocol, modified, built RNA-based TCR cDNA libraries. TCRdb used MiXCR to reprocess the 5' RACE reads, holding one entry per CDR3 protein. The repertoire holds hundreds of thousands of distinct CDR3 sequences, with roughly 28% as singletons. Germline CDR1 and CDR2: SGHRS and YFSETQ. V lost 2 bases to trimming and J lost 5 bases, with 8 bases between them. The length of the CDR3 is 13 residues. This sequence originates from a woman aged 18 to 55 in good health. The chain combines TRBV5-1 with TRBJ2-1; weak D call: TRBD1 (6 bases). The sequenced sample consisted of PBMCs. The chain's CDR3 is CASSFGQNNEQFF. The CDR3 coding sequence is TGCGCCAGCAGCTTCGGACAGAACAATGAGCAGTTCTTC.